This TCR beta chain came from a study of cytomegalovirus exposure and HLA in healthy donors. Study overall: The study's early data release held about 85 million unique TCRs from HLA-typed donors. Study-wide results and caveats: A missense DCLRE1C variant was associated with V- and J-gene trimming of TCR beta chains in a later analysis, and an independent cohort replicated the association. The authors confirmed in vitro that a few CMV-associated chains were specific for CMV antigens. Among TCR beta chains, those listed as cytomegalovirus-associated numbered over 150.

CDR3 length: 13 amino acids. From germline, CDR1 is SGHDT and CDR2 YYEEEE. Trimming took off 6 bases at V and 7 bases at J, with 16 bases between the two ends. 60 Vbeta and 13 Jbeta primers were used in PCR. The method was immunoSEQ multiplex PCR; TCRdb's version includes in-frame clones alone and lacks a portion of them. This sample's table reports about 70,000 clones. As concerns this clone: Its antigen remains unknown.

This clonotype was obtained from a female donor in good health and CMV-seropositive. The chain employs TRBV5-6 and TRBJ1-2; D is possibly TRBD1 (5 bases). The sequenced material came from PBMCs. CDR3 region: CASTLGREGGYTF. The CDR3 DNA is TGTGCCAGCACCCTTGGCAGGGAAGGTGGCTACACCTTC.